This T cell receptor (beta chain) was sequenced during a study of control samples from healthy donors and cancer patients. This clone was found a few times. The method was immunoSEQ multiplex PCR; TCRdb's version includes in-frame clones alone and lacks a portion of them. The profile shows 200,000 or so clones, around 94% of them singletons. Per the germline V gene, CDR1 is KGHSH and CDR2 is LQKENI. V was shortened by 3 bases and J by 4 bases, with 18 bases between the two germline ends. This CDR3 is built from 16 residues. The chain recombines TRBV18 with TRBJ1-2; D ambiguous. This clonotype was sampled from a man aged 50-60 years in good health. Sequenced: blood. CDR3 nucleotides: TGTGCCAGCTCACCGATCTCGACGACCTTGGGCTATGGCTACACCTTC. Translation gives CASSPISTTLGYGYTF.